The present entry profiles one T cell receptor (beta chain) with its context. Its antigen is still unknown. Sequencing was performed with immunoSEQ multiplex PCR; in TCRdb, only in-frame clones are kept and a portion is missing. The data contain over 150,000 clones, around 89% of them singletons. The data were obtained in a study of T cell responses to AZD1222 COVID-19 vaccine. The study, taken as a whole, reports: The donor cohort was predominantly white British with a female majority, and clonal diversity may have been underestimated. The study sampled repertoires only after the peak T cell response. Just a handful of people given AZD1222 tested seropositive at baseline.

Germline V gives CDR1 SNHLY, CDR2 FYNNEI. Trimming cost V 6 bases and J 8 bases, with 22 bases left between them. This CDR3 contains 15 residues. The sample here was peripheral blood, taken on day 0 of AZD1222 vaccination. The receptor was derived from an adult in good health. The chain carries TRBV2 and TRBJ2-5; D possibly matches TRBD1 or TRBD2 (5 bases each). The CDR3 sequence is CASRPREGAFATQYF. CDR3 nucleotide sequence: TGTGCCAGCAGGCCCCGGGAAGGGGCCTTTGCAACCCAGTACTTC.